A single sample gave rise to the 22 T cell receptor beta chains below, sequenced in a study of shared clonotypes between healthy human individuals. Measured with immunoSEQ multiplex PCR; TCRdb has only the in-frame clones, and not every one. The sample lists around 690,000 clones, about nine tenths occurring once. Material for sequencing was memory CD8+ T cells from PBMCs. The subset here: CD45RO+ cells pooled with CCR7-negative TemRA cells. The receptors shown here come from a man between 18 and 29 years old in good health. Some clones in this sample may be carry-over from other donors' samples.

The gene calls are TRBV28 and TRBJ2-7; possibly TRBD1 for D (6 bases). The V gene's germline CDR1 is MDHEN and CDR2 SYDVKM. Deletions cut 6 bases from V and 5 bases from J, with 14 bases between. CDR3 size: 13 residues. CDR3 nucleotides: TGTGCCAGCAGCCTCCGGACAGTGGACGAGCAGTACTTC. Amino acid sequence: CASSLRTVDEQYF.

J is TRBJ1-5 and V is TRBV6-5; D remains unclear. Per germline, CDR1 MNHEY and CDR2 SVGAGI. CDR3 length: 11 residues. V shed 8 bases and J shed 3 bases, with 5 bases lying between them. CDR3 DNA sequence: TGTGCCAGCGGGCCCAATCAGCCCCAGCATTTT. It specifies CASGPNQPQHF.

The chain combines TRBV5-1 with TRBJ1-1; 9 positions match TRBD1. The CDR3 is 13 amino acids. V lost 4 bases and J lost 6; bases outside the gene matches: 4. Germline V gene sequence: CDR1 SGHRS, CDR2 YFSETQ. CDR3 DNA sequence: TGCGCCAGCAGCCTGGACAGGGGACCTGAAGCTTTCTTT. As protein: CASSLDRGPEAFF.

The gene calls are TRBV7-9 and TRBJ1-1; D possibly corresponds to TRBD1 (5 bases). Germline V gene data show CDR1 as SEHNR and CDR2 as FQNEAQ (reference sequence). Trimming shortened V by 8 bases and J by 11 bases, and 21 bases separated the two germline ends. CDR3 length: 13 amino acids. DNA of the CDR3: TGTGCCAGCTCGGAATATGCCGGGACGGTGGCTTTCTTT. Protein: CASSEYAGTVAFF.

The rearrangement links TRBV7-9 to TRBJ2-2; TRBD2 matches at 10 bases. CDR3 size: 18 residues. The V gene end was trimmed by 3 bases and the J gene end by 5 bases; junction bases not matched to a gene: 12. Germline V lookup: CDR1 SEHNR, CDR2 FQNEAQ (reference sequence). DNA for the CDR3: TGTGCCAGCAGCTTGGGACAGCTAGCGGGAGATAAAACCGGGGAGCTGTTTTTT. Translated: CASSLGQLAGDKTGELFF.

The rearrangement joins TRBV9 to TRBJ2-7, with D possibly matching TRBD2 (5 bases). Germline assignment: CDR1 SGDLS and CDR2 YYNGEE. The CDR3 is made up of 15 amino acids. The ends were cut back, 0 bases at V and 0 bases at J, with 10 bases in the middle. The CDR3 loop is CASSVGGANSYEQYF. CDR3 DNA sequence: TGTGCCAGCAGCGTAGGGGGAGCCAACTCCTACGAGCAGTACTTC.

CDR3 sequence reads: CASSLDNNYGYTF. Written as DNA, the CDR3 is TGTGCCAGCAGCCTGGACAATAACTATGGCTACACCTTC. The chain couples TRBV5-4 to TRBJ1-2; D possibly corresponds to TRBD1 (5 bases). CDR3 size: 13 residues. The germline V and J ends were trimmed by 4 bases and 1 base, with 8 bases remaining between them. Germline V lookup: CDR1 SGHNT, CDR2 YYREEE (reference sequence). The entire variable domain, with the rest obtained from reference TRBV5-4 and TRBJ1-2, is as follows: ETGVTQSPTHLIKTRGQQVTLRCSSQSGHNTVSWYQQALGQGPQFIFQYYREEENGRGNFPPRFSGLQFPNYSSELNVNALELDDSALYLCASSLDNNYGYTFGSGTRLTVV.

The chain links TRBV5-6 to TRBJ1-2, with a weak D call TRBD1 (5 bases). This CDR3 contains 15 residues. CDR1 and CDR2 (germline): SGHDT, YYEEEE. The V end was cut by 4 bases, the J end by 6 bases, with 19 bases between. CDR3 region: CASSGPEGLLDGYTF. In DNA, the CDR3 is TGTGCCAGCAGCGGCCCCGAGGGGCTACTGGATGGCTACACCTTC.

The chain uses TRBV9 and TRBJ2-2, with 12 bases fitting TRBD2. The ends lost 4 bases at V and 4 bases at J; junction bases unmatched: 11. Germline V lookup: CDR1 SGDLS, CDR2 YYNGEE. The CDR3 is 18 amino acids. The CDR3 sequence: CASSTPRLAGGTTGELFF. The CDR3 DNA reads as TGTGCCAGCAGCACTCCCCGGCTAGCGGGAGGGACCACCGGGGAGCTGTTTTTT.

The rearrangement joins TRBV7-6 to TRBJ2-4; D might be TRBD2 (7 bases). Germline CDR1 and CDR2: SGHVS and FNYEAQ. The length of the CDR3 is 17 residues. Trimming cost V 1 base and J 3 bases, with 16 bases left between them. Here the CDR3 DNA reads TGTGCCAGCAGCTTAGAGATGGGGGGGCTGAGCAAAAACATTCAGTACTTC. It specifies CASSLEMGGLSKNIQYF.

The chain uses TRBV15 and TRBJ2-7, with 13 bases aligning to TRBD2. This CDR3 comprises 14 residues. The trim removed 3 bases at V and 5 bases at J, leaving 1 base unmatched. CDR1 is LNHNV, CDR2 YYDKDF, per germline (reference sequence). The CDR3 loop reads CATSSGLAGDEQYF. In nucleotides, the CDR3 is TGTGCCACCAGCAGTGGACTAGCGGGAGACGAGCAGTACTTC.

This clone was detected only once. The chain recombines TRBV7-7 with TRBJ2-5; 7 nucleotides match TRBD1. The CDR3 runs 15 residues. With V trimmed by 7 bases and J by 1 base, 9 bases remained unmatched. CDR1 is SSHAT, CDR2 FNYEAQ, per germline (reference sequence). CDR3 region: CASIKLGQLQETQYF. The CDR3 DNA sequence: TGTGCCAGCATCAAGCTGGGACAGCTCCAAGAGACCCAGTACTTC.

The genes are TRBV27 and TRBJ1-1; D gene unclear. The CDR3 runs 14 residues. Germline V gene lookup returns CDR1 MNHEY and CDR2 SMNVEV (reference sequence). The germline V and J ends were trimmed by 6 bases and 0 bases, with 11 bases remaining between them. CDR3 sequence reads: CASRSVYMNTEAFF. The CDR3 coding sequence is TGTGCCAGCAGATCCGTTTACATGAACACTGAAGCTTTCTTT.

The V gene is TRBV7-8, the J gene TRBJ2-6; 7 positions agree with TRBD1. Germline V gene sequence: CDR1 SGHVS, CDR2 FQNEAQ. The V gene end was trimmed by 4 bases and the J gene end by 0 bases; junction bases not matched to a gene: 9. The CDR3 is 18 amino acids. CDR3 sequence: CASSWPGQTISGANVLTF. CDR3 DNA sequence: TGTGCCAGCAGCTGGCCGGGACAGACCATCTCTGGGGCCAACGTCCTGACTTTC.

The CDR3 region has the DNA TGTGCCAGCAGTTACTTAGCGGGAGGGTTTAACGAGCAGTACTTC. It codes for CASSYLAGGFNEQYF. The chain joins TRBV6-6 to TRBJ2-7, with 11 bases that match TRBD2. Looked up from germline, CDR1 is MNHNY and CDR2 is SVGAGI (reference sequence). The CDR3 loop spans 15 amino acids. The V and J ends lost 1 base and 5 bases, in that order; junction bases with no gene match: 4.

The chain has TRBV19 and TRBJ2-7; 9 bases map to TRBD1. The CDR3 loop spans 16 amino acids. Germline CDR1 and CDR2: LNHDA and SQIVND (reference sequence). The V segment lost 5 bases and the J segment 8 bases; nucleotides outside the gene matches: 16. CDR3 coding DNA: TGTGCCAGTAGTTCCCGACAGGGGGAAATACATACGAAGCAGTACTTC. This sequence encodes CASSSRQGEIHTKQYF.

J is TRBJ1-2 and V is TRBV7-9; D gene unclear. In germline, CDR1 is SEHNR, CDR2 FQNEAQ (reference sequence). This CDR3 has 13 amino acids. V lost 1 base, J lost 8 bases, and 11 bases lay in between. CDR3 region: CASSLGWGAGYTF. The CDR3 nucleotides read TGTGCCAGCAGCTTAGGCTGGGGTGCGGGCTACACCTTC.

This chain connects TRBV2 to TRBJ2-1; the match to TRBD1 covers 11 bases. With 6 bases clipped from V and 4 bases from J, the junction kept 5 bases outside the gene matches. CDR3 length equals 15 residues. CDR1 and CDR2 (germline): SNHLY, FYNNEI. CDR3: CASRAGTGGYNEQFF. In DNA form, the CDR3 reads TGTGCCAGCAGAGCCGGGACAGGGGGATACAATGAGCAGTTCTTC.

This clone was observed once. J is TRBJ1-2 and V is TRBV25-1; D ambiguous. This CDR3 spans 13 amino acids. V was clipped by 5 bases and J by 4 bases, with 11 bases between them. CDR1 MGHDK and CDR2 SYGVNS come from the germline V gene. CDR3 region: CASSSGPIYGYTF. CDR3 bases: TGTGCCAGCAGTTCCGGACCGATCTATGGCTACACCTTC.

V is TRBV21-1 and J is TRBJ2-5; the tabulated D call, TRBD1, remains unverified against the DNA. TRBV21-1 is deemed a pseudogene. This CDR3 spans 17 amino acids. DNA of the CDR3: TGTGCCAGCAGCCCCCGCCTTGGGACAGGGTGCCAAGAGACCCAGTACTTC. Residues: CASSPRLGTGCQETQYF.

The V call is TRBV27, the J call TRBJ1-2, with 8 positions matching TRBD1. The CDR3 has 15 residues. CDR1 and CDR2 (germline): MNHEY, SMNVEV (reference sequence). Trimming removed 3 bases from V and 11 bases from J; junction bases left unmatched: 14. CDR3 coding DNA: TGTGCCAGCAGTTTGTCTCCCTGGGACAGGAGGGGGTACACCTTC. Translated, it gives CASSLSPWDRRGYTF.

The genes are TRBV4-3 and TRBJ2-7; 10 bases are a match to TRBD1. Germline trimming cut 1 base from V and 3 bases from J; bases unmatched to any gene: 6. The CDR3 covers 16 residues. The germline V gene encodes CDR1 LGHNA and CDR2 YSLEER. CDR3 region: CASSQGGDRGNYEQYF. CDR3 coding DNA: TGCGCCAGCAGCCAAGGCGGGGACAGGGGAAACTACGAGCAGTACTTC.